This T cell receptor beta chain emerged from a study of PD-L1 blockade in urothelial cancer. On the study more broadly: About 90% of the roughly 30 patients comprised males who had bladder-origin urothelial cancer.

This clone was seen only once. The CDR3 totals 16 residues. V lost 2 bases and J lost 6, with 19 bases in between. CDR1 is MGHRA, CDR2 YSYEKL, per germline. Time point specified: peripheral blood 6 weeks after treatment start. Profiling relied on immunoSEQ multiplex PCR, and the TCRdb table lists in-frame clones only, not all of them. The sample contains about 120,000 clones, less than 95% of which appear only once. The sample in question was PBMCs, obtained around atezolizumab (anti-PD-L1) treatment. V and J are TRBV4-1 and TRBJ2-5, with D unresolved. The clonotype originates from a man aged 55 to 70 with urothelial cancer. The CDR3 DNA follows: TGCGCCAGCAGCCAAACCCCCGGTAGCCGTCTACAGACCCAGTACTTC. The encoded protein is CASSQTPGSRLQTQYF.